The 15 T cell receptor beta chains given below trace back to one sample, sequenced in a study of vaccination effects on CD4 cells after COVID-19. Pools of viral peptides were used by the ViraFEST assay to expand antigen-specific CD4+ T cells ahead of sequencing. It was after nine to eleven days of culture that CD4+ T cells were isolated. Subjects were given two BNT162b2 or mRNA-1273 vaccine doses. Assay used: immunoSEQ multiplex PCR; TCRdb lists only in-frame clones, some missing. Of tens of thousands of clones in the sample, approximately 82% were seen once. Their antigens remain unidentified. This specimen consisted of CD4+ T cells from PBMCs cultured with HCoV-229E spike peptides, obtained after COVID-19 vaccination. These receptors came from a human donor who received a COVID-19 vaccine.

The V call is TRBV7-3, the J call TRBJ2-1; D is ambiguous. The V and J ends lost 6 bases and 9 bases respectively, with 15 bases between them. The germline gives CDR1 SGHTA, CDR2 FQGTGA. The CDR3 covers 13 residues. Written as DNA, the CDR3 is TGTGCCAGCAGTCCAAATCAGGACCGTGAGCAGTTCTTC. Its protein is CASSPNQDREQFF.

The chain couples TRBV4-3 to TRBJ1-2, with TRBD1 as a possible D gene (5 bases). The CDR3 is 16 residues long. Trimming removed 0 bases at V and 4 bases at J, with 15 bases between. Germline loops: CDR1 LGHNA, CDR2 YSLEER. The CDR3 sequence is CASSQDVRTSLYGYTF. In nucleotides, the CDR3 is TGCGCCAGCAGCCAAGATGTCAGGACATCTCTCTATGGCTACACCTTC.

This chain uses TRBV7-3 with TRBJ2-3; 15 bases are shared with TRBD2. CDR3 length equals 16 residues. The ends lost 4 bases at V and 6 bases at J; junction bases unmatched: 5. Per germline, CDR1 SGHTA and CDR2 FQGTGA. The CDR3 is CASSSVGTSGGDTQYF. CDR3 in DNA: TGTGCCAGCAGCTCGGTGGGGACTAGCGGGGGGGATACGCAGTATTTT.

This chain connects TRBV5-1 to TRBJ2-5, with 9 bases matching TRBD2. The CDR3 covers 16 residues. J gave up 4 bases and V 4 bases, and 11 bases lay outside the gene matches. Germline V gene data show CDR1 as SGHRS and CDR2 as YFSETQ. CDR3 coding DNA: TGCGCCAGCAGCCCCTCAGCGGGGGGAGTCCGAGAGACCCAGTACTTC. As protein: CASSPSAGGVRETQYF.

This clone has a handful of counts. The V and J genes are TRBV4-2 and TRBJ2-5; 11 nucleotides agree with TRBD2. Trimming at V came to 4 bases and at J to 5 bases, leaving 6 bases not matched to a gene. Germline values: CDR1 LGHNA, CDR2 YNFKEQ. The CDR3 contains 15 residues. The CDR3 nucleotides read TGTGCCAGCAGCCTTAGCGGGGGGGTTTATGAGACCCAGTACTTC. Translation gives CASSLSGGVYETQYF.

This clone has more than one count but fewer than ten. The chain has TRBV27 and TRBJ1-5; D is unresolved. The CDR3 totals 12 residues. V was clipped by 3 bases and J by 6 bases, with 6 bases between them. CDR1 and CDR2 from the germline V gene are MNHEY and SMNVEV (reference sequence). The CDR3 is CASSFTGQPQHF. The CDR3 bases are TGTGCCAGCAGTTTTACTGGTCAGCCCCAGCATTTT.

The genes are TRBV6-5 and TRBJ2-3; 9 nucleotides line up with TRBD1. CDR3 length equals 14 residues. The trim removed 11 bases at V and 2 bases at J, leaving 8 bases unmatched. The germline gives CDR1 MNHEY, CDR2 SVGAGI. Here the CDR3 reads CACRRTGDTDTQYF. The CDR3 region has the DNA TGTGCCTGCCGAAGGACAGGGGACACAGATACGCAGTATTTT.

This chain connects TRBV28 to TRBJ1-6; the D is unclear. In germline, CDR1 is MDHEN, CDR2 SYDVKM. The CDR3 is 11 residues long. V lost 8 bases, J lost 10 bases, and 9 bases lay in between. The CDR3, as DNA: TGTGCCAGCGGGCGGAAGTCACCCCTCCACTTT. Amino acid sequence: CASGRKSPLHF.

This chain joins TRBV29-1 and TRBJ2-5; no clear D. CDR3 length equals 10 residues. V was cut by 4 bases and J by 7 bases, with 7 bases left in between. Germline lookup yields CDR1 SQVTM and CDR2 ANQGSEA. Here the CDR3 DNA reads TGCAGCGTTGGTCTCGGGACCCAGTACTTC. Its protein is CSVGLGTQYF. Variable domain in full (rest from reference TRBV29-1 and TRBJ2-5): SAVISQKPSRDICQRGTSLTIQCQVDSQVTMMFWYRQQPGQSLTLIATANQGSEATYESGFVIDKFPISRPNLTFSTLTVSNMSPEDSSIYLCSVGLGTQYFGPGTRLLVL.

DNA for the CDR3: TGCGCCAGCAGCTTGAGAGTTTTGTTTGGGGGGAACACCGGGGAGCTGTTTTTT. This codes for CASSLRVLFGGNTGELFF. This sequence joins TRBV5-1 and TRBJ2-2; D might be TRBD1 or TRBD2, each matching 5 bases. This CDR3 is built from 18 residues. V was pared by 1 base and J by 1 base, with 17 bases between. Looked up from germline, CDR1 is SGHRS and CDR2 is YFSETQ. The variable domain in full, with the rest retrieved from reference TRBV5-1 and TRBJ2-2, is KAGVTQTPRYLIKTRGQQVTLSCSPISGHRSVSWYQQTPGQGLQFLFEYFSETQRNKGNFPGRFSGRQFSNSRSEMNVSTLELGDSALYLCASSLRVLFGGNTGELFFGEGSRLTVL.

This chain links TRBV6-5 with TRBJ1-6; D is ambiguous. This CDR3 comprises 13 residues. V was cut by 4 bases and J by 7 bases, with 8 bases left in between. Germline V CDR1 and CDR2: MNHEY, SVGAGI. This chain's CDR3 is CASSSLLNSPLHF. The DNA of the CDR3 is TGTGCCAGCAGTTCCCTCCTCAATTCACCCCTCCACTTT.

Here the CDR3 DNA reads TGTGCCTGGAGTGTCAAGGGCAAAAACATTCAGTACTTC. Protein: CAWSVKGKNIQYF. The chain uses TRBV30 and TRBJ2-4; D call uncertain. Per germline, CDR1 GTSNPN and CDR2 SVGIG (reference sequence). Trimming removed 0 bases from V and 3 bases from J, with 6 bases in between. This CDR3 has 13 amino acids.

The rearrangement uses TRBV5-6 and TRBJ1-6; possible D gene TRBD1, 6 bases. Germline assignment: CDR1 SGHDT and CDR2 YYEEEE. This CDR3 is 13 amino acids long. The ends were cut back, 0 bases at V and 10 bases at J, with 8 bases in the middle. The CDR3, as DNA: TGTGCCAGCAGCTTGGTACAGGGCTCACCCCTCCACTTT. Its translation is CASSLVQGSPLHF.

This clone has a handful of counts. The V call is TRBV5-4, the J call TRBJ1-2, with D tentatively TRBD1 (5 bases). V shed 3 bases and J shed 7 bases, with 16 bases lying between them. This CDR3 has 14 residues. CDR1 is SGHNT and CDR2 is YYREEE in the germline V gene (reference sequence). CDR3 in amino acids: CASSSSQAVGGYTF. CDR3 coding DNA: TGTGCCAGCAGCTCATCACAGGCTGTAGGTGGCTACACCTTC. Drawing the rest from reference TRBV5-4 and TRBJ1-2, the complete variable domain is ETGVTQSPTHLIKTRGQQVTLRCSSQSGHNTVSWYQQALGQGPQFIFQYYREEENGRGNFPPRFSGLQFPNYSSELNVNALELDDSALYLCASSSSQAVGGYTFGSGTRLTVV.

The chain employs TRBV10-3 and TRBJ1-1; TRBD1 matches at 8 bases. This CDR3 comprises 14 residues. The ends lost 6 bases at V and 0 bases at J; junction bases unmatched: 3. Germline V gene sequence: CDR1 ENHRY, CDR2 SYGVKD. The CDR3, as DNA: TGTGCCATCAGCCCGGGACAGGTGAACACTGAAGCTTTCTTT. Amino acids: CAISPGQVNTEAFF.